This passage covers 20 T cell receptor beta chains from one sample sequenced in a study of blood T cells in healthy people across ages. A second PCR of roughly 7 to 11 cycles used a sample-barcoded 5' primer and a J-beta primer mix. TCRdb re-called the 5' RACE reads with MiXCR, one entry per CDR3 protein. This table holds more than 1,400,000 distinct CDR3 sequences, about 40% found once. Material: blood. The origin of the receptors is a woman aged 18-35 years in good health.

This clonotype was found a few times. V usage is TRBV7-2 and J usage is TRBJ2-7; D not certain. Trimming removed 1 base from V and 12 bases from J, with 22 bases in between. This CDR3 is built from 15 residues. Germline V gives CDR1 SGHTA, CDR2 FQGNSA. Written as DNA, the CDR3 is TGTGCCAGCAGCTTAGACGGCCCTTCCGTTCCCCGGCGGTACTTC. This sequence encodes CASSLDGPSVPRRYF.

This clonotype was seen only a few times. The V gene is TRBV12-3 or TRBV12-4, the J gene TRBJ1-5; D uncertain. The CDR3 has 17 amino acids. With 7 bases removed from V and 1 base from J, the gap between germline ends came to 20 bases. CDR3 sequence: CASNTRVGGSSNQPQHF. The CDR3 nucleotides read TGTGCCAGCAACACTCGAGTGGGCGGATCGAGCAATCAGCCCCAGCATTTT.

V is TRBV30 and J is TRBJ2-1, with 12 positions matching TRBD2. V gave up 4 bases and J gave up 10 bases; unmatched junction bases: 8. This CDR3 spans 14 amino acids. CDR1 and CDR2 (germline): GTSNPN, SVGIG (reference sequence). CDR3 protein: CAWNPTSGSNEQFF. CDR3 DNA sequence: TGTGCCTGGAATCCGACTAGCGGGAGCAACGAGCAGTTCTTC.

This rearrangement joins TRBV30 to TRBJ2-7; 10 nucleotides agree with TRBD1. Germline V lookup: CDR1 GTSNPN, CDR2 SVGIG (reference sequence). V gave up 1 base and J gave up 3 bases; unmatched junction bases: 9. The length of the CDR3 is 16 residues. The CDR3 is CAWSAPDRGAHYEQYF. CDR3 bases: TGTGCCTGGAGTGCCCCGGACAGGGGGGCCCACTACGAGCAGTACTTC.

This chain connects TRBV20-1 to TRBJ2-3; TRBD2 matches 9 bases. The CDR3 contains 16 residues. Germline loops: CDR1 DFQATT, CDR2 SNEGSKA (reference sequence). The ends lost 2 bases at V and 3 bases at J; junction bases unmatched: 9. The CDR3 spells CSARSPQRGVTDTQYF. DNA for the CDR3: TGCAGTGCTAGATCCCCTCAGCGGGGGGTGACAGATACGCAGTATTTT.

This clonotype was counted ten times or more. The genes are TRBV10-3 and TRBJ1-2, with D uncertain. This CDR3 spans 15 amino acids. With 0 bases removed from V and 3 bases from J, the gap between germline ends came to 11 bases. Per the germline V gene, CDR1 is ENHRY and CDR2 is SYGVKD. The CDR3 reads CAISESGGPDYGYTF. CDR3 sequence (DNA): TGTGCCATCAGTGAGTCGGGCGGCCCTGACTATGGCTACACCTTC.

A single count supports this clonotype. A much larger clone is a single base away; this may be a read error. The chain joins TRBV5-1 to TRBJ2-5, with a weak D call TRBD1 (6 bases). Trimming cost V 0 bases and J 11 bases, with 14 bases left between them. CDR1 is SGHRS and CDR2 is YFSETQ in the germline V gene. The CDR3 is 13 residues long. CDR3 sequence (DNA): TGCGCCAGCAGCTTGGGACAGGCTAATGAGCAGTACTTC. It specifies CASSLGQANEQYF. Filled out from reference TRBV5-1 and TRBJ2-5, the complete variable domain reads KAGVTQTPRYLIKTRGQQVTLSCSPISGHRSVSWYQQTPGQGLQFLFEYFSETQRNKGNFPGRFSGRQFSNSRSEMNVSTLELGDSALYLCASSLGQANEQYFGPGTRLLVL.

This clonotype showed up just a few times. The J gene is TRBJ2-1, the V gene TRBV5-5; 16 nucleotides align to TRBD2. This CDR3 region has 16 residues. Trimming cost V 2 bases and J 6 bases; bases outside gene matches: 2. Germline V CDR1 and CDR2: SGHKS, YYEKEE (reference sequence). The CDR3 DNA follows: TGTGCCAGCAGCTTAGGGACTAGCGGGAGGGCCAATGAGCAGTTCTTC. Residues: CASSLGTSGRANEQFF.

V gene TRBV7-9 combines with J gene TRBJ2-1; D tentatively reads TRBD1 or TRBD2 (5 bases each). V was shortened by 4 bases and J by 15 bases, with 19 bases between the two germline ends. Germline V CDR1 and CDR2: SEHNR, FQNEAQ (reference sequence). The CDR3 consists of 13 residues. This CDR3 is CASSYNSGSGTFF. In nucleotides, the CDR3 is TGTGCCAGCAGCTATAATTCTGGGTCGGGGACGTTCTTC.

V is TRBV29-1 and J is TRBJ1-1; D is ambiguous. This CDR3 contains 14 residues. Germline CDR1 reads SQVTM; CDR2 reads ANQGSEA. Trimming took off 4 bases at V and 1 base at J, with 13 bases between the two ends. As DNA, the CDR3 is TGCAGCGTTGGCACAGCTTCGACGAACACTGAAGCTTTCTTT. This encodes CSVGTASTNTEAFF. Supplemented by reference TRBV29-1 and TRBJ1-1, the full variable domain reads SAVISQKPSRDICQRGTSLTIQCQVDSQVTMMFWYRQQPGQSLTLIATANQGSEATYESGFVIDKFPISRPNLTFSTLTVSNMSPEDSSIYLCSVGTASTNTEAFFGQGTRLTVV.

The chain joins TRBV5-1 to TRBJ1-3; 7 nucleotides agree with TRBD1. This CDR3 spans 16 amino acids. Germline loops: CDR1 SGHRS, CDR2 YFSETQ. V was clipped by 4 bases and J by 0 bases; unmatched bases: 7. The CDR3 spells CASSRGQLTSGNTIYF. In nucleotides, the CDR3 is TGCGCCAGCAGCAGGGGACAGCTCACCTCTGGAAACACCATATATTTT.

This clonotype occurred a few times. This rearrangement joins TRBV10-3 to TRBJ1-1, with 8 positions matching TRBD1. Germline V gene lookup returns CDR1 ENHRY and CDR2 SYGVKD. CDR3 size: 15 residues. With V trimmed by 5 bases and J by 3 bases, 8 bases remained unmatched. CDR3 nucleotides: TGTGCCATCAGTAAGACAGGGGTAGGCGACACTGAAGCTTTCTTT. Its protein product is CAISKTGVGDTEAFF.

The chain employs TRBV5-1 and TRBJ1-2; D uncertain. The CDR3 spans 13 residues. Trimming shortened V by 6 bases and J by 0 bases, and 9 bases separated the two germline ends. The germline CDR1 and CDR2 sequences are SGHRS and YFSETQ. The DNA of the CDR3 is TGCGCCAGCACCCGCGCCTCTAACTATGGCTACACCTTC. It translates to CASTRASNYGYTF.

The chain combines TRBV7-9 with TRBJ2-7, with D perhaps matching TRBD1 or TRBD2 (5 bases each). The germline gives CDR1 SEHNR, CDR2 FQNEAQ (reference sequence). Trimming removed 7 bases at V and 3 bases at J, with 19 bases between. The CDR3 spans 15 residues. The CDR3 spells CASIRSGAANYEQYF. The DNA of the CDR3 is TGTGCCAGCATCCGTTCCGGGGCCGCAAACTACGAGCAGTACTTC.

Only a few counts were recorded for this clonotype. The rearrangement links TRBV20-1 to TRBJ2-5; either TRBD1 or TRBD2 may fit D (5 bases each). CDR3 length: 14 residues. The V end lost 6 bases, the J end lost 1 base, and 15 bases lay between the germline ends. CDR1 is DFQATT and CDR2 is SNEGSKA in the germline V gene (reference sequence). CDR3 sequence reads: CSAQTTGAQETQYF. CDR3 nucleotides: TGCAGTGCCCAGACTACCGGGGCCCAAGAGACCCAGTACTTC.

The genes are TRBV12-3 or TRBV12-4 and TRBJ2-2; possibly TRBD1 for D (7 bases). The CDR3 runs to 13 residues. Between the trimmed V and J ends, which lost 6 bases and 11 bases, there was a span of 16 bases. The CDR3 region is CASRPRGDLELFF. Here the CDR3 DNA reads TGTGCCAGCAGACCCAGGGGGGATTTAGAGCTGTTTTTT.

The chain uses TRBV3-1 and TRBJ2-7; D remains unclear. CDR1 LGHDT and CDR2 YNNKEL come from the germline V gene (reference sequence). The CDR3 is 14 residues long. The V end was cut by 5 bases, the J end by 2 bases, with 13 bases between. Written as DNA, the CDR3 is TGTGCCAGCAGCTCGAACGGGTGGGCCTACGAGCAGTACTTC. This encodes CASSSNGWAYEQYF.

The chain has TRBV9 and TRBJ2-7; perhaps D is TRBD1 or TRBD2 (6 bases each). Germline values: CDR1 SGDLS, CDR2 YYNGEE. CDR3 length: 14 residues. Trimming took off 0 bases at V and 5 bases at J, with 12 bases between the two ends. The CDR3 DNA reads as TGTGCCAGCAGCGTAGGGGGGGCGGTCGACGAGCAGTACTTC. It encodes CASSVGGAVDEQYF.

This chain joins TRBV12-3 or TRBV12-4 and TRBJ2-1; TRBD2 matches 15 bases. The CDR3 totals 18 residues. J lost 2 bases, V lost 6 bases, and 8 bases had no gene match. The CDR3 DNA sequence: TGTGCCAGCAGCTCGTCCCGGACTAGCGGGAGGGCCTACAATGAGCAGTTCTTC. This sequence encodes CASSSSRTSGRAYNEQFF.

The CDR3 sequence: CASSLDTLLPGGFF. The CDR3 DNA reads as TGTGCCAGCAGCTTAGACACACTCTTACCCGGGGGGTTCTTC. The chain has TRBV7-2 and TRBJ2-1; D may be TRBD2 (6 bases). The CDR3 contains 14 residues. Looked up from germline, CDR1 is SGHTA and CDR2 is FQGNSA. V lost 1 base and J 15 bases, leaving 19 bases between the germline ends.